This TCR beta chain is from a study of early T cells in non-severe SARS-CoV-2 infection. The wider study: Bulk RNA isolated from unsorted whole blood underwent sequencing; chains were not paired. Study outcomes and limitations: Private and CD4 specificities were missed by VDJdb matching, skewed to anti-spike CD8.

This clonotype has a handful of counts. Antigen: not known. In the library, individual cDNA molecules carried attached unique molecular identifiers. TCRdb reanalysed the 5' RACE reads using MiXCR and keeps one entry per CDR3 protein. This table holds roughly 66,000 distinct CDR3 sequences, around 9% found once. This receptor was taken from an adult who was a healthcare worker with PCR-confirmed SARS-CoV-2 infection or an uninfected control (not recorded which). Sequencing used whole blood.

The CDR3 is CASSLDSWETQYF. As DNA, the CDR3 is TGTGCCAGCAGCTTAGATTCCTGGGAGACCCAGTACTTC. This chain joins TRBV11-2 and TRBJ2-5; unclear D gene. Trimming took off 0 bases at V and 5 bases at J, with 7 bases between the two ends. This CDR3 region has 13 residues. CDR1 is SGHAT and CDR2 is FQNNGV in the germline V gene.